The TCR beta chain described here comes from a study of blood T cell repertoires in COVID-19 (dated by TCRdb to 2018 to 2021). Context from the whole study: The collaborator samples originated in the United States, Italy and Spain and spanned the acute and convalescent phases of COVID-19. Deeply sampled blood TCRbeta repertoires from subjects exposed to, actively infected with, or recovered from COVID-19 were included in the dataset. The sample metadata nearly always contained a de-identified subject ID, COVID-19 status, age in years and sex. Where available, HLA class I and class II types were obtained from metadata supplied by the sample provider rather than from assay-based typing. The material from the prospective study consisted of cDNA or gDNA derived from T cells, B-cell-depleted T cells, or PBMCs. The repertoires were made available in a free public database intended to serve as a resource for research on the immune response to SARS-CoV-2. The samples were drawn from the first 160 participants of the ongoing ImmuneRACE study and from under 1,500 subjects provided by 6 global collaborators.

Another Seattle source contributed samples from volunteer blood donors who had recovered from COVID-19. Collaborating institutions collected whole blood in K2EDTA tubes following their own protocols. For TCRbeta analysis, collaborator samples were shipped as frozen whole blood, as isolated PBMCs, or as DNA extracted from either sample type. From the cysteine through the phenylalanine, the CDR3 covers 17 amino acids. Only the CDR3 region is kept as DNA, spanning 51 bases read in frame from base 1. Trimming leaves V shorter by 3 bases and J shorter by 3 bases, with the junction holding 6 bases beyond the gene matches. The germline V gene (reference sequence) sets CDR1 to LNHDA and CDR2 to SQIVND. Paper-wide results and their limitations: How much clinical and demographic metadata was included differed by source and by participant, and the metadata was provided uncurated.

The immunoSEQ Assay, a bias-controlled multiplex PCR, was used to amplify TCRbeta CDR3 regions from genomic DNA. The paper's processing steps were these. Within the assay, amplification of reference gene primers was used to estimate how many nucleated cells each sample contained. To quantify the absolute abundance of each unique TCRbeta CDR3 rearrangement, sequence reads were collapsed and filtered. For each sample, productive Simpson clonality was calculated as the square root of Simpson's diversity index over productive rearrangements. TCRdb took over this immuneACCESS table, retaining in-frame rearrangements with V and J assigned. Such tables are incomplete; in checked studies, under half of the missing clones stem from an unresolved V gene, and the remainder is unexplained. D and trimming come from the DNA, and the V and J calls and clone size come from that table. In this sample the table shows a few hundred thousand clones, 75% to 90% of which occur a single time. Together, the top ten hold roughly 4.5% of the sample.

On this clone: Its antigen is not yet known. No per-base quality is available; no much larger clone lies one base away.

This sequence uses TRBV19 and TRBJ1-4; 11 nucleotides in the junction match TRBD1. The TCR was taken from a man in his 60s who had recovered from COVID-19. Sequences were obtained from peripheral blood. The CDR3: CASSIGQGAIANEKLFF. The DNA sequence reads TGTGCCAGTAGTATCGGACAGGGGGCGATAGCTAATGAAAAACTGTTTTTT. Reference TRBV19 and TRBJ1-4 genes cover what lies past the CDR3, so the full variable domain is DGGITQSPKYLFRKEGQNVTLSCEQNLNHDAMYWYRQDPGQGLRLIYYSQIVNDFQKGDIAEGYSVSREKKESFPLTVTSAQKNPTAFYLCASSIGQGAIANEKLFFGSGTQLSVL.